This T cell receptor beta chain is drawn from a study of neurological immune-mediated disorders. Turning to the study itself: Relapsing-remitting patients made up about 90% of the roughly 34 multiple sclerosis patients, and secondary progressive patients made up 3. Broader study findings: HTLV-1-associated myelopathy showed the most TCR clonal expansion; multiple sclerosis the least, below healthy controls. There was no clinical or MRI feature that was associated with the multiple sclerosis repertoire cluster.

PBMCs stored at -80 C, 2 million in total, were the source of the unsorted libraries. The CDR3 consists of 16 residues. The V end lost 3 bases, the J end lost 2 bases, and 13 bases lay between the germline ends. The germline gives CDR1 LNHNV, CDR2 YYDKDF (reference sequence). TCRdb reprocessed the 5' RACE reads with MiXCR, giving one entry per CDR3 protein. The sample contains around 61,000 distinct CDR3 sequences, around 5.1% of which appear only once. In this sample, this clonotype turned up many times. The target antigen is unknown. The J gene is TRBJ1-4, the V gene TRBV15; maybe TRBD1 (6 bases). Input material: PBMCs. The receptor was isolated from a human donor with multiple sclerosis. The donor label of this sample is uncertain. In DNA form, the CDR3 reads TGTGCCACCAGCAGTCATCCGGGGGCGACTAATGAAAAACTGTTTTTT. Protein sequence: CATSSHPGATNEKLFF.